This T cell receptor beta chain was observed in a study of blood T cell repertoires in COVID-19. Study overall: PBMCs, B-cell-depleted T cells, or T cells were the source of the cDNA or gDNA that made up the material.

V lost 8 bases to trimming and J lost 5 bases, with 16 bases between them. This CDR3 comprises 13 residues. Using immunoSEQ multiplex PCR, the repertoire was profiled, and TCRdb retains in-frame clones only, with some absent. The data show 95,000 to 120,000 clones, 85% seen once. The gene calls are TRBV5-3 and TRBJ1-2; D ambiguous. TRBV5-3 falls under the ORF class, with uncertain function. The source material was peripheral blood. The source of this sequence is a man in his forties with acute or convalescent COVID-19. CDR3 sequence (DNA): TGTGCCAGGGTTATTCCGCAGGCGTATGGCTACACCTTC. Amino acid sequence: CARVIPQAYGYTF.